The following is a T cell receptor beta chain sequence with its context. Profiled with immunoSEQ multiplex PCR; TCRdb holds only in-frame clones, not every one. Found here are 850,000 to 1,100,000 clones, approximately 80% of them singletons; the top ten hold over 0.8%. This sample is drawn from a study of shared clonotypes between healthy human individuals. Per germline, CDR1 KGHSH and CDR2 LQKENI. Trimming took 3 bases from V and 5 from J, leaving 10 bases between them. The CDR3 runs to 13 residues. Donors, healthy HIV-negative adults, lacked recent acute infections or vaccinations. Sequencing was performed on memory CD4+ T cells from PBMCs. Sample subset: CD45RA-negative fraction. The sequence came from a man aged 18-30 years in good health. Some clones in this sample may be carry-over from other donors' samples. The gene calls are TRBV18 and TRBJ1-1; no definite D call. The CDR3 nucleotides are TGTGCCAGCTCACCCAATGGGAGGACTGAAGCTTTCTTT. Its protein is CASSPNGRTEAFF. The full variable domain, completed using reference TRBV18 and TRBJ1-1, is NAGVMQNPRHLVRRRGQEARLRCSPMKGHSHVYWYRQLPEEGLKFMVYLQKENIIDESGMPKERFSAEFPKEGPSILRIQQVVRGDSAAYFCASSPNGRTEAFFGQGTRLTVV.